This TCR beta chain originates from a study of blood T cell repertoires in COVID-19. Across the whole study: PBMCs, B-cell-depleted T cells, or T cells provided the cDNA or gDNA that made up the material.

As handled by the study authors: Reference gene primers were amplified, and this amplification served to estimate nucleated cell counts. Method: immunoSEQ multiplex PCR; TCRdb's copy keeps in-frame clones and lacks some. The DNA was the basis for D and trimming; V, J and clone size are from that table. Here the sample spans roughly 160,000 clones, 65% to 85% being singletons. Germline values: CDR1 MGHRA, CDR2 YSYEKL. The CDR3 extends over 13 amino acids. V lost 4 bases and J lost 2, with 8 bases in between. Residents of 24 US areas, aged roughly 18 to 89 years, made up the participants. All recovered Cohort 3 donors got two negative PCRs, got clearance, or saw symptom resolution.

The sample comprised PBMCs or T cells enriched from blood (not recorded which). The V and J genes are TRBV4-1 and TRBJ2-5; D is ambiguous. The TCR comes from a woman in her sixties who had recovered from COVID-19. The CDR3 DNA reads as TGCGCCAGCAGCCGTGGGCAGCAAGAGACCCAGTACTTC. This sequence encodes CASSRGQQETQYF.